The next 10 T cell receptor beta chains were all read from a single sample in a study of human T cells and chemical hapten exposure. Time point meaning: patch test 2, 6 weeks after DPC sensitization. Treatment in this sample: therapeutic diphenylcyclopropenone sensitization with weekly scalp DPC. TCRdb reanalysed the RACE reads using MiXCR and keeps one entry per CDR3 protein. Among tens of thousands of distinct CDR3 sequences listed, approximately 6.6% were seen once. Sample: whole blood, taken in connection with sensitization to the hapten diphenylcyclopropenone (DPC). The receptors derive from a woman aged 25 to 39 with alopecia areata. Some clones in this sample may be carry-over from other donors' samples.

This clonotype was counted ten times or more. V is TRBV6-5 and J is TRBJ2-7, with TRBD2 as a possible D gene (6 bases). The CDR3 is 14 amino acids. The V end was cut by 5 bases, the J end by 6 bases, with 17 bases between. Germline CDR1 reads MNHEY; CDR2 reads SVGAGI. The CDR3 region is CASSPLGGVTEQYF. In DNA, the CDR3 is TGTGCCAGCAGTCCCTTAGGCGGGGTCACCGAGCAGTACTTC.

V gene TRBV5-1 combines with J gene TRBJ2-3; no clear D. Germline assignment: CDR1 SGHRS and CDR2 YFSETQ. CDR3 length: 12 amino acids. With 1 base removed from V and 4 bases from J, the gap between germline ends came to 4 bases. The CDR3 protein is CASSLWADTQYF. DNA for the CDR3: TGCGCCAGCAGCTTGTGGGCAGATACGCAGTATTTT.

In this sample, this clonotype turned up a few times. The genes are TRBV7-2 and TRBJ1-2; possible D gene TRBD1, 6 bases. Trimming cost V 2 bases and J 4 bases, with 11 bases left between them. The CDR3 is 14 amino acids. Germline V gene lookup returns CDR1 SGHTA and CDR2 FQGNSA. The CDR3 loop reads CASSLTTGSYGYTF. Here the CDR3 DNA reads TGTGCCAGCAGCTTAACTACAGGGAGCTATGGCTACACCTTC.

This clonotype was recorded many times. In nucleotides, the CDR3 is TGTGCCAGCAGTTACTCGACGGGGGGCGGCTATGGCTACACCTTC. Encoded protein: CASSYSTGGGYGYTF. V usage is TRBV6-2 or TRBV6-3 and J usage is TRBJ1-2; TRBD1 is a possible D gene (6 bases). V was pared by 0 bases and J by 4 bases, with 12 bases between. Germline assignment: CDR1 MNHEY and CDR2 SVGEGT. The CDR3 covers 15 residues.

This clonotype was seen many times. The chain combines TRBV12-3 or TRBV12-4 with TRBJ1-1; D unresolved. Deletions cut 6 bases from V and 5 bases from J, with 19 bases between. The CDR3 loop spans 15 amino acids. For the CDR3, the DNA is TGTGCCAGCAGCGCGACAAAGGGCAGGAGAACTGAAGCTTTCTTT. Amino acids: CASSATKGRRTEAFF.

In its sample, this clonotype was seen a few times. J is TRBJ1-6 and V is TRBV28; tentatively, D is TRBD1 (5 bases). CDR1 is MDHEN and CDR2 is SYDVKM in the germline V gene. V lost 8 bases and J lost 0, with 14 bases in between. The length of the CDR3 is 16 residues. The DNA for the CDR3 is TGTGCCAGCCTCTCCGGGGGGAGCTCCTATAATTCACCCCTCCACTTT. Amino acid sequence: CASLSGGSSYNSPLHF.

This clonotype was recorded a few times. The CDR3 DNA is TGTGCCAGCAGCCAACGCACTACCGGGACTAGCGGGGGTGGGGGTCAGTTCTTC. Its translation is CASSQRTTGTSGGGGQFF. This rearrangement joins TRBV3-1 to TRBJ2-1, with 14 bases lining up with TRBD2. The CDR3 length is 18 residues. Trimming at V came to 2 bases and at J to 13 bases, leaving 16 bases not matched to a gene. CDR1 LGHDT and CDR2 YNNKEL come from the germline V gene (reference sequence).

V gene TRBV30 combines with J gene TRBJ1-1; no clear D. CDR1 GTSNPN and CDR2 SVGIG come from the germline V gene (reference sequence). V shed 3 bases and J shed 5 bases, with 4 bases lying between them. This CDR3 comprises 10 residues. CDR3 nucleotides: TGTGCCTGGAGCGATACTGAAGCTTTCTTT. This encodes CAWSDTEAFF.

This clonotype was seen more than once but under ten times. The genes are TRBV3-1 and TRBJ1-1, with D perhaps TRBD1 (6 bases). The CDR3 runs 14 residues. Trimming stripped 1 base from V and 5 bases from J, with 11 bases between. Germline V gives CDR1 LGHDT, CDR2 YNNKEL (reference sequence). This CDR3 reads CASSQAAGTTEAFF. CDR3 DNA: TGTGCCAGCAGCCAAGCCGCCGGGACAACTGAAGCTTTCTTT.

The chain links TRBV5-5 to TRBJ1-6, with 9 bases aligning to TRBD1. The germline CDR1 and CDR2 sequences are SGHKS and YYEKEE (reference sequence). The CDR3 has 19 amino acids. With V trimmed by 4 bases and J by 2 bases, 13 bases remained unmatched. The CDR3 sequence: CASSPYPNTGGTYNSPLHF. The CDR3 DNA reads TGTGCCAGCAGCCCATACCCCAACACAGGGGGCACCTATAATTCACCCCTCCACTTT.